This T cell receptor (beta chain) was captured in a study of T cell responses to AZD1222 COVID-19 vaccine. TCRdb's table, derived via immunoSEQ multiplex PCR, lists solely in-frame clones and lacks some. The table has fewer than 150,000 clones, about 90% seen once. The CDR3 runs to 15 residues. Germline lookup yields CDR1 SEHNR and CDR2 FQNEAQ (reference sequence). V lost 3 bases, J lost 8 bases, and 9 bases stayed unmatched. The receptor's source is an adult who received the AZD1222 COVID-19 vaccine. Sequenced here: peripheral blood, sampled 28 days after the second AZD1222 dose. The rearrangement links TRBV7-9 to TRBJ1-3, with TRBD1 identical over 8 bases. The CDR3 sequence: CASSLDRAHGDTIYF. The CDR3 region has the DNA TGTGCCAGCAGCTTGGACAGGGCGCATGGGGACACCATATATTTT.